This T cell receptor beta chain was recorded in a study of T cells in Graves' hyperthyroidism and ophthalmopathy. As for the study in general: Any treatment followed the collection of peripheral blood at initial diagnosis.

This clonotype was seen at least ten times. What it binds is unknown. Study results and caveats: Most thyroid clonotypes with frequency above 0.001 were detected in blood. Ophthalmopathy got predicted by the model a median about six months before its onset.

V lost 5 bases and J lost 1, with 12 bases in between. The CDR3 is 14 residues long. Per germline, CDR1 MGHRA and CDR2 YSYEKL. Diagnosis rested on symptoms, serum thyroxine and TRAb, thyroid ultrasound, and orbital computed tomography. It was RNA transcripts that yielded the amplified TCR beta CDR3 regions. The TCR CDR3 was amplified in a first-round RT-PCR using the HTBI primer set. TCRdb re-analysed the multiplex PCR reads in MiXCR, keeping a single row per CDR3 protein. Of under 550,000 distinct CDR3 sequences listed, roughly 15% are singletons. The sequenced material came from blood. This TCR was recovered from a woman younger than 30 with Graves' hyperthyroidism. V gene TRBV4-1 combines with J gene TRBJ2-7; D is ambiguous. CDR3 loop: CASSADPLSYEQYF. CDR3 bases: TGCGCCAGCAGCGCGGACCCTTTATCCTACGAGCAGTACTTC.